The 30 T cell receptor beta chains reported below all come from one sample, sequenced in a study of cytomegalovirus exposure and HLA in healthy donors. It was with 60 Vbeta and 13 Jbeta primers that the PCR ran. Here immunoSEQ multiplex PCR was the method, and the copy in TCRdb shows in-frame clones only, minus some. The table has roughly 200,000 clones, approximately 81% seen once. Input material: PBMCs. The receptors shown here come from a man younger than 45 in good health and CMV-seronegative.

This rearrangement joins TRBV2 to TRBJ2-1; 15 bases match TRBD2. Germline CDR1 and CDR2: SNHLY and FYNNEI. This CDR3 is built from 18 residues. V was clipped by 5 bases and J by 4 bases; unmatched bases: 9. In nucleotides, the CDR3 is TGTGCCAGCAGTATCGGGGGACTAGCGGGGGGACGATACAATGAGCAGTTCTTC. Its translation is CASSIGGLAGGRYNEQFF. The variable domain in full, with the rest retrieved from reference TRBV2 and TRBJ2-1, is EPEVTQTPSHQVTQMGQEVILRCVPISNHLYFYWYRQILGQKVEFLVSFYNNEISEKSEIFDDQFSVERPDGSNFTLKIRSTKLEDSAMYFCASSIGGLAGGRYNEQFFGPGTRLTVL.

The chain recombines TRBV5-1 with TRBJ2-3; the D gene is possibly TRBD1 (5 bases). V lost 1 base and J 1 base, leaving 7 bases between the germline ends. The CDR3 extends over 14 amino acids. Germline lookup yields CDR1 SGHRS and CDR2 YFSETQ. In nucleotides, the CDR3 is TGCGCCAGCAGCTTGCCAGGGCGCACAGATACGCAGTATTTT. It encodes CASSLPGRTDTQYF.

CDR3 residues: CASVPWTPPKVYTF. The CDR3 DNA follows: TGTGCCAGCGTGCCCTGGACTCCCCCTAAGGTCTACACCTTC. The chain joins TRBV28 to TRBJ1-2; D uncertain. The CDR3 has 14 residues. The germline CDR1 and CDR2 sequences are MDHEN and SYDVKM. Trimming removed 8 bases at V and 10 bases at J, with 23 bases between.

The chain couples TRBV4-1 to TRBJ2-1; the match to TRBD2 covers 16 bases. The CDR3 loop spans 21 amino acids. Trimming took 0 bases from V and 3 from J; bases not matched to a gene: 11. CDR1 MGHRA and CDR2 YSYEKL come from the germline V gene. In nucleotides, the CDR3 is TGCGCCAGCAGCCAAGAATTTTCGGGACTAGCGGGGGGGCGGTTCTACAATGAGCAGTTCTTC. It translates to CASSQEFSGLAGGRFYNEQFF.

This clone was seen just once. CDR3 region: CASSSGAGYEQYF. The CDR3 bases are TGTGCCAGCAGTTCAGGGGCGGGCTACGAGCAGTACTTC. The gene calls are TRBV2 and TRBJ2-7; D perhaps matches TRBD1 (6 bases). Trimming removed 5 bases at V and 3 bases at J, with 11 bases between. Germline assignment: CDR1 SNHLY and CDR2 FYNNEI. This CDR3 region has 13 residues. Full variable domain (outside the CDR3, taken from reference TRBV2 and TRBJ2-7): EPEVTQTPSHQVTQMGQEVILRCVPISNHLYFYWYRQILGQKVEFLVSFYNNEISEKSEIFDDQFSVERPDGSNFTLKIRSTKLEDSAMYFCASSSGAGYEQYFGPGTRLTVT.

The chain joins TRBV5-1 to TRBJ2-7; possible D gene TRBD1, 5 bases. From germline, CDR1 is SGHRS and CDR2 YFSETQ. V lost 0 bases and J lost 0, with 7 bases in between. The CDR3 has 14 residues. The CDR3: CASSLGQSSYEQYF. The CDR3 DNA reads TGCGCCAGCAGCTTGGGACAGAGCTCCTACGAGCAGTACTTC.

V is TRBV27 and J is TRBJ1-6; possible D gene TRBD1, 5 bases. The CDR3 is made up of 14 amino acids. Germline V gene sequence: CDR1 MNHEY, CDR2 SMNVEV (reference sequence). Deletions cut 6 bases from V and 8 bases from J, with 14 bases between. In nucleotides, the CDR3 is TGTGCCAGCAGACCAGACAGCATCTATTCACCCCTCCACTTT. As protein: CASRPDSIYSPLHF.

This chain links TRBV5-4 with TRBJ2-7; 8 positions agree with TRBD1. V was pared by 0 bases and J by 4 bases, with 6 bases of the junction left unmatched. From germline, CDR1 is SGHNT and CDR2 YYREEE (reference sequence). The CDR3 sequence is 15 residues long. The CDR3 here is CASSLAGGQQYEQYF. In nucleotides, the CDR3 is TGTGCCAGCAGCTTGGCAGGGGGCCAGCAATACGAGCAGTACTTC.

The chain is built from TRBV7-6 and TRBJ2-1, with 10 bases identical to TRBD2. Germline values: CDR1 SGHVS, CDR2 FNYEAQ. There are 15 residues in the CDR3. V shed 6 bases, J shed 4 bases, and the junction held 6 bases outside the gene matches. CDR3: CASSFRTSGYNEQFF. The CDR3 DNA is TGTGCCAGCAGTTTCCGGACTAGCGGTTACAATGAGCAGTTCTTC.

As concerns this clone: The sample carries other DNA sequences with the same CDR3. The J gene is TRBJ2-7, the V gene TRBV27, with 7 bases that match TRBD2. Germline CDR1 reads MNHEY; CDR2 reads SMNVEV (reference sequence). The CDR3 sequence is 12 residues long. With 3 bases clipped from V and 6 bases from J, the junction kept 2 bases outside the gene matches. The CDR3 coding sequence is TGTGCCAGCAGTTTCTCGGGGGGCGAGCAGTACTTC. Amino acid sequence: CASSFSGGEQYF.

The genes are TRBV27 and TRBJ2-5, with D perhaps matching TRBD2 (6 bases). The end of the DNA fits TRBJ2-7 better, so the J call may be wrong. In germline, CDR1 is MNHEY, CDR2 SMNVEV (reference sequence). This CDR3 is 15 amino acids long. CDR3 sequence reads: CASSRDFLSSYEQYF. CDR3 nucleotides: TGTGCCAGCAGTCGGGACTTTTTAAGCTCCTACGAGCAGTACTTC.

The chain employs TRBV9 and TRBJ2-7, with 9 positions matching TRBD2. The junction had 5 bases not matched to a gene; V was cut back by 0 bases and J by 7 bases. The CDR3 runs to 14 residues. Germline CDR1 is SGDLS and CDR2 is YYNGEE. The CDR3 is CASSVVGTSPEQYF. The CDR3 region has the DNA TGTGCCAGCAGCGTAGTTGGGACTAGCCCGGAGCAGTACTTC.

The gene calls are TRBV27 and TRBJ2-7, with D perhaps TRBD2 (6 bases). The length of the CDR3 is 12 residues. The V end was cut by 9 bases, the J end by 5 bases, with 14 bases between. In germline, CDR1 is MNHEY, CDR2 SMNVEV (reference sequence). For the CDR3, the DNA is TGTGCCAGTTGGGACTTTCCCCACGAGCAGTACTTC. This sequence encodes CASWDFPHEQYF.

This CDR3 is CASSLPGLPYEQYF. The DNA of the CDR3 is TGTGCCAGCAGCCTCCCGGGACTTCCTTACGAGCAGTACTTC. The V gene is TRBV11-1, the J gene TRBJ2-7; possibly TRBD2 for D (6 bases). V was cut by 5 bases and J by 4 bases, with 15 bases left in between. The CDR3 covers 14 residues. The germline gives CDR1 SGHAT, CDR2 FQDESV (reference sequence).

This chain links TRBV11-2 with TRBJ2-7; 8 nucleotides match TRBD1. This CDR3 spans 15 amino acids. The germline V gene has CDR1 SGHAT and CDR2 FQNNGV. Trimming removed 1 base from V and 2 bases from J; junction bases left unmatched: 4. As DNA, the CDR3 is TGTGCCAGCAGCTTAGTCCCGACAGGGGCCTACGAGCAGTACTTC. Translation gives CASSLVPTGAYEQYF.

The chain uses TRBV7-8 and TRBJ2-1; 10 positions agree with TRBD1. The germline CDR1 and CDR2 sequences are SGHVS and FQNEAQ. V gave up 5 bases and J gave up 4 bases; unmatched junction bases: 11. The CDR3 is 17 amino acids. The CDR3 loop reads CASSARLGTGAYNEQFF. CDR3 in DNA: TGTGCCAGCAGCGCCCGACTCGGGACAGGGGCTTACAATGAGCAGTTCTTC.

The genes are TRBV10-3 and TRBJ2-2; 11 bases match TRBD1. Germline lookup yields CDR1 ENHRY and CDR2 SYGVKD. This CDR3 is 15 amino acids long. J lost 5 bases, V lost 5 bases, and 4 bases had no gene match. CDR3 sequence (DNA): TGTGCCATCAGTAAGGGGACAGGGGGAACCGGGGAGCTGTTTTTT. Protein product: CAISKGTGGTGELFF.

This chain uses TRBV28 with TRBJ1-2, with D perhaps matching TRBD1 (6 bases). Trimming cost V 6 bases and J 4 bases, with 27 bases left between them. CDR1 is MDHEN and CDR2 is SYDVKM in the germline V gene. The CDR3 covers 18 residues. CDR3 in DNA: TGTGCCAGCAGCCCCGCCGACAGGTGGGCCCAGGAGGCCTATGGCTACACCTTC. Translation: CASSPADRWAQEAYGYTF.

The chain employs TRBV6-1 and TRBJ2-7; 8 bases map to TRBD1. The CDR3 contains 15 residues. The V segment lost 5 bases and the J segment 5 bases; nucleotides outside the gene matches: 11. The germline V gene has CDR1 MNHNS and CDR2 SASEGT. The CDR3 spells CASSQKGTGRNEQYF. The CDR3 DNA reads TGTGCCAGCAGTCAAAAAGGGACAGGACGTAACGAGCAGTACTTC.

This rearrangement joins TRBV6-5 to TRBJ2-7; perhaps TRBD1 as D (6 bases). Germline CDR1 reads MNHEY; CDR2 reads SVGAGI. The length of the CDR3 is 15 residues. V was shortened by 6 bases and J by 6 bases, with 21 bases between the two germline ends. CDR3 in amino acids: CASSSQGPHGVEQYF. The CDR3 DNA reads as TGTGCCAGCAGCAGCCAGGGGCCACATGGCGTCGAGCAGTACTTC.

V is TRBV12-1 and J is TRBJ1-5; TRBD1, as called in the table, went unchecked against the DNA. TRBV12-1 is marked as a pseudogene. The CDR3 runs 14 residues. The CDR3: CASSVKDRGQPQHF. The CDR3 DNA reads as TGTGCCAGCAGCGTCAAGGACAGGGGTCAGCCCCAGCATTTT.

J is TRBJ1-2 and V is TRBV13; D is ambiguous. Germline assignment: CDR1 PRHDT and CDR2 FYEKMQ (reference sequence). This CDR3 region has 15 residues. V lost 0 bases, J lost 2 bases, and 10 bases lay in between. The chain's CDR3 is CASSLGAEVNYGYTF. In nucleotides, the CDR3 is TGTGCCAGCAGCTTAGGAGCGGAGGTCAACTATGGCTACACCTTC. Supplemented by reference TRBV13 and TRBJ1-2, the full variable domain reads AAGVIQSPRHLIKEKRETATLKCYPIPRHDTVYWYQQGPGQDPQFLISFYEKMQSDKGSIPDRFSAQQFSDYHSELNMSSLELGDSALYFCASSLGAEVNYGYTFGSGTRLTVV.

CDR3 region: CASSPGTGINQPQHF. CDR3 in DNA: TGTGCCAGCAGTCCCGGGACAGGGATCAATCAGCCCCAGCATTTT. V gene TRBV28 combines with J gene TRBJ1-5; 9 bases fit TRBD1. The CDR3 is made up of 15 amino acids. With 5 bases clipped from V and 3 bases from J, the junction kept 5 bases outside the gene matches. Germline V gene data show CDR1 as MDHEN and CDR2 as SYDVKM. The full variable domain, its missing parts supplied by reference TRBV28 and TRBJ1-5, is DVKVTQSSRYLVKRTGEKVFLECVQDMDHENMFWYRQDPGLGLRLIYFSYDVKMKEKGDIPEGYSVSREKKERFSLILESASTNQTSMYLCASSPGTGINQPQHFGDGTRLSIL.

The chain employs TRBV6-4 and TRBJ2-1, with 7 bases matching TRBD2. The CDR3 spans 16 residues. J lost 5 bases, V lost 0 bases, and 7 bases had no gene match. The germline CDR1 and CDR2 sequences are MRHNA and SNTAGT. The CDR3 here is CASSDSVGGGNNEQFF. The CDR3 DNA reads as TGTGCCAGCAGTGACTCTGTTGGCGGGGGAAACAATGAGCAGTTCTTC.

The chain combines TRBV5-4 with TRBJ2-2; D gene unclear. This CDR3 has 14 amino acids. The germline V and J ends were trimmed by 5 bases and 6 bases, with 14 bases remaining between them. CDR1 SGHNT and CDR2 YYREEE come from the germline V gene (reference sequence). CDR3: CASSFNRGSGELFF. CDR3 nucleotide sequence: TGTGCCAGCAGTTTCAATCGCGGTTCCGGGGAGCTGTTTTTT.

This clone has more than one count but fewer than ten. V usage is TRBV28 and J usage is TRBJ2-5, with 13 positions matching TRBD2. The germline V gene encodes CDR1 MDHEN and CDR2 SYDVKM. V gave up 7 bases and J gave up 5 bases; unmatched junction bases: 7. CDR3 length: 15 amino acids. DNA for the CDR3: TGTGCCAGCACCCCCGGACTAGCGGGGGAGGAGACCCAGTACTTC. Amino acids: CASTPGLAGEETQYF.

This chain links TRBV5-4 with TRBJ1-5, with TRBD1 as a possible D gene (6 bases). The V gene lost 4 bases and the J gene lost 3 bases, with 17 bases spanning the gap. The CDR3 covers 16 residues. Per germline, CDR1 SGHNT and CDR2 YYREEE (reference sequence). The CDR3: CASSRGGAGDNQPQHF. Here the CDR3 DNA reads TGTGCCAGCAGCCGTGGGGGGGCAGGGGACAATCAGCCCCAGCATTTT.

The rearrangement joins TRBV4-1 to TRBJ1-5, with TRBD1 as a possible D gene (6 bases). The CDR3 spans 16 residues. Trimming stripped 2 bases from V and 7 bases from J, with 18 bases between. Germline assignment: CDR1 MGHRA and CDR2 YSYEKL. The CDR3 DNA follows: TGCGCCAGCAGCCAAACGCCGTACAGGGTTGAACAGCCCCAGCATTTT. It codes for CASSQTPYRVEQPQHF.

The rearrangement uses TRBV4-1 and TRBJ1-6; D perhaps matches TRBD1 (5 bases). CDR1 and CDR2 (germline): MGHRA, YSYEKL. This CDR3 comprises 19 residues. Trimming shortened V by 1 base and J by 1 base, and 17 bases separated the two germline ends. The CDR3 here is CASSQVSPGPGSYNSPLHF. The CDR3 DNA reads TGCGCCAGCAGCCAAGTATCTCCCGGCCCAGGGTCCTATAATTCACCCCTCCACTTT.

V gene TRBV4-1 combines with J gene TRBJ2-5; tentatively, D is TRBD2 (5 bases). The length of the CDR3 is 15 residues. V was shortened by 1 base and J by 11 bases, with 20 bases between the two germline ends. The germline gives CDR1 MGHRA, CDR2 YSYEKL. For the CDR3, the DNA is TGCGCCAGCAGCCAAGTCAACCTGGGGATCGGGGAGCAGTACTTC. Protein product: CASSQVNLGIGEQYF.